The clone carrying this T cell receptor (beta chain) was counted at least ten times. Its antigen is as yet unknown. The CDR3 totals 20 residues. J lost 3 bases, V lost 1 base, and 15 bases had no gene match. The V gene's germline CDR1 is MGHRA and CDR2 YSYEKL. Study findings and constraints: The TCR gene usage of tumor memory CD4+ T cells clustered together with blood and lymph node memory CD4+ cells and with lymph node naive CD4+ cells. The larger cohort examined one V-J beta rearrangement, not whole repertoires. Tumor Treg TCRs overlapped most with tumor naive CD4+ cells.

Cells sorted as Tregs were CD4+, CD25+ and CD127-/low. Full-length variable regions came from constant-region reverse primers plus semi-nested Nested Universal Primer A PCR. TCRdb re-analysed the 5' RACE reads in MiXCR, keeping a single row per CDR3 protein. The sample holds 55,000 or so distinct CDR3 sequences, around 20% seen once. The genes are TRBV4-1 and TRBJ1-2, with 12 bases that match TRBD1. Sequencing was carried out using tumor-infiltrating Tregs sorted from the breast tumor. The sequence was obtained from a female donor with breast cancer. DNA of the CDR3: TGCGCCAGCAGCCAAGTCGTCGCTATGGGACAGGGGGCGCGGGACTATGGCTACACCTTC. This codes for CASSQVVAMGQGARDYGYTF.